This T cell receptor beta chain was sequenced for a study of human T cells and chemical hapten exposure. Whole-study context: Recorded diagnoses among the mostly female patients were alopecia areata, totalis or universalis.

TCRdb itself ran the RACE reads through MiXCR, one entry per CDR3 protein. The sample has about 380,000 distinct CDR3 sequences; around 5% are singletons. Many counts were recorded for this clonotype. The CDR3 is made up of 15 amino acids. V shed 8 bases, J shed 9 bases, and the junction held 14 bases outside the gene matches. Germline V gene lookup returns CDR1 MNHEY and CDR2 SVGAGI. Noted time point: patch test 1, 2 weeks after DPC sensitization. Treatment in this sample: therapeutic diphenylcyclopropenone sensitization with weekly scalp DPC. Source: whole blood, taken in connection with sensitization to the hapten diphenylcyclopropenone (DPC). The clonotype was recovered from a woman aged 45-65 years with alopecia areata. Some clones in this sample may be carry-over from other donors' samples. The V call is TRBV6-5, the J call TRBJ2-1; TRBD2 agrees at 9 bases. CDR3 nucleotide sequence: TGTGCCAGCCGGCGGGGGGGTACTAGCGTTAGTGAGCAGTTCTTC. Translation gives CASRRGGTSVSEQFF.